The clone carrying this TCR beta chain was observed at least ten times. Its antigen is unidentified. The CDR3 consists of 13 residues. With 6 bases removed from V and 2 bases from J, the gap between germline ends came to 10 bases. Germline V lookup: CDR1 DFQATT, CDR2 SNEGSKA (reference sequence). Library construction for TCR beta used iRepertoire HTBI primers and Arm-PCR of CDR3 regions. TCRdb recomputed calls from the multiplex PCR reads with MiXCR, one row per CDR3 protein. The data show roughly 400,000 distinct CDR3 sequences, less than 25% seen once. The data originate from a study of regulatory T cells in long-lasting Graves disease. Study-level information: By definition, persistent Graves' disease involved antithyroid drugs for over 5 years alongside positive TSH receptor antibodies. Study-wide results and limits: Persistent disease was characterized by preferential usage of TRBV28, TRBJ1-2 and TRBJ2-5.

Time point noted: persistent/refractory GD, antithyroid drugs over 5 years with positive TRAb. PBMC RNA was the source of the TCR library. EDTA tubes received around 9 milliliters of collected peripheral blood. Sequenced material: peripheral blood mononuclear cells (PBMCs), taken when the disease was refractory, from a patient treated with antithyroid drugs. The sequence derives from a female donor with Graves disease. This sequence joins TRBV20-1 and TRBJ2-2, with D possibly called TRBD1 or TRBD2 (5 bases each). The CDR3 DNA sequence: TGCAGTGCCCATAGGGACAACACCGGGGAGCTGTTTTTT. Translated: CSAHRDNTGELFF.